This is a list of T cell receptor beta chains from one sample in a study of vaccination and CD4 T cells after COVID-19. MiXCR, applied by TCRdb to the PCR reads, yields one record per CDR3 protein. The table lists approximately 3,400 distinct CDR3 sequences, approximately 25% of them singletons, with around a quarter in the top ten. For these TCRs, the target antigens are not known. Sequencing was carried out using CD4+ T cells from blood, cultured in vitro. The receptors originated from a human donor in good health. CDR3s include the opening cysteine and the closing phenylalanine or tryptophan. Each record gives: V gene, clone size, J gene, D gene, CDR3 DNA, CDR3 protein. A D gene is named only where the DNA matches it firmly. Expanded clones get a size class; other rows say once, few or many, or leave the size out.

v_gene: TRBV2; abundance: .; j_gene: TRBJ2-6; d_gene: .; CDR3nt: TGTGCCAGCAGCGCAGGGTCTGGGGCCAACGTCCTGACTTTC; CDR3aa: CASSAGSGANVLTF
v_gene: TRBV27; abundance: medium-sized; j_gene: TRBJ1-5; d_gene: .; CDR3nt: TGTGCCAGCAGTAAAGGGGCGGGGGTTCCCAATCAGCCCCAGCATTTT; CDR3aa: CASSKGAGVPNQPQHF
v_gene: TRBV12-3/TRBV12-4; abundance: .; j_gene: TRBJ1-1; d_gene: .; CDR3nt: TGTGCCAGCAGTTTAGGGGGGGGGACTGAAGCTTTCTTT; CDR3aa: CASSLGGGTEAFF
v_gene: TRBV7-3; abundance: few; j_gene: TRBJ2-1; d_gene: .; CDR3nt: TGTGCCAGCAGCACAAATTCTTGGGGGACAGAGCAGTTCTTC; CDR3aa: CASSTNSWGTEQFF
v_gene: TRBV20-1; abundance: .; j_gene: TRBJ2-5; d_gene: .; CDR3nt: TGCAGTGTCTATTCGAGGGAGACCCAGTACTTC; CDR3aa: CSVYSRETQYF
v_gene: TRBV7-2; abundance: .; j_gene: TRBJ2-3; d_gene: TRBD1; CDR3nt: TGTGCCAGCAGCTTAGCCGGGACAGGGACAGATACGCAGTATTTT; CDR3aa: CASSLAGTGTDTQYF
v_gene: TRBV5-1; abundance: .; j_gene: TRBJ2-2; d_gene: .; CDR3nt: TGCGCCAGCAGCTTTAACACCGGGGAGCTGTTTTTT; CDR3aa: CASSFNTGELFF
v_gene: TRBV28; abundance: .; j_gene: TRBJ2-3; d_gene: .; CDR3nt: TGTGCCAGCAGTTTGTATACAGATACGCAGTATTTT; CDR3aa: CASSLYTDTQYF
v_gene: TRBV4-1; abundance: .; j_gene: TRBJ2-5; d_gene: .; CDR3nt: TGCGCCAGCAGCCAAGATAGGGCAGGGGAGGAGACCCAGTACTTC; CDR3aa: CASSQDRAGEETQYF
v_gene: TRBV2; abundance: .; j_gene: TRBJ1-4; d_gene: .; CDR3nt: TGTGCCAGCAGTGACAGGAGGGGTAATGAAAAACTGTTTTTT; CDR3aa: CASSDRRGNEKLFF
v_gene: TRBV6-1; abundance: few; j_gene: TRBJ1-4; d_gene: .; CDR3nt: TGTGCCAGCGGCACTTATAATGAAAAACTGTTTTTT; CDR3aa: CASGTYNEKLFF
v_gene: TRBV6-1; abundance: few; j_gene: TRBJ1-2; d_gene: TRBD1; CDR3nt: TGTGCCAGCAGTCGCTGGACAGGGGGGTATGGCTACACCTTC; CDR3aa: CASSRWTGGYGYTF
v_gene: TRBV2; abundance: .; j_gene: TRBJ1-1; d_gene: .; CDR3nt: TGTGCCAGCATGAAATCGGGGGGCACTGAAGCTTTCTTT; CDR3aa: CASMKSGGTEAFF
v_gene: TRBV19; abundance: medium-sized; j_gene: TRBJ1-5; d_gene: .; CDR3nt: TGTGCCAGTAGTATGGTGGACAGCCCCGGAGGAAATCAGCCCCAGCATTTT; CDR3aa: CASSMVDSPGGNQPQHF
v_gene: TRBV5-1; abundance: .; j_gene: TRBJ2-5; d_gene: .; CDR3nt: TGCGCCAGCAGCTTGCGACCACTACAAGAGACCCAGTACTTC; CDR3aa: CASSLRPLQETQYF
v_gene: TRBV7-3; abundance: .; j_gene: TRBJ2-1; d_gene: .; CDR3nt: TGTGCCAGCAGCTTAAGCCCAACATGGAGGCAGTTCTTC; CDR3aa: CASSLSPTWRQFF
v_gene: TRBV7-2; abundance: .; j_gene: TRBJ2-7; d_gene: TRBD1; CDR3nt: TGTGCCAGCAGCCCACGACAGGGGGACCCATCCTACGAGCAGTACTTC; CDR3aa: CASSPRQGDPSYEQYF
v_gene: TRBV5-1; abundance: .; j_gene: TRBJ1-2; d_gene: .; CDR3nt: TGCGCCAGCAGCTTCGATGACTGGAGCTATGGCTACACCTTC; CDR3aa: CASSFDDWSYGYTF
v_gene: TRBV4-3; abundance: .; j_gene: TRBJ2-5; d_gene: .; CDR3nt: TGCGCCAGCAGTTCAGTGGGGGGCCAAGAGACCCAGTACTTC; CDR3aa: CASSSVGGQETQYF
v_gene: TRBV10-1; abundance: medium-sized; j_gene: TRBJ1-5; d_gene: .; CDR3nt: TGCGCCAGCAGCTTCGCAGGGGATCAGCCCCAGCATTTT; CDR3aa: CASSFAGDQPQHF
v_gene: TRBV28; abundance: .; j_gene: TRBJ1-1; d_gene: .; CDR3nt: TGTGCCAGCACCGCGCCGGGGGCCCGCACTGAAGCTTTCTTT; CDR3aa: CASTAPGARTEAFF
v_gene: TRBV24-1; abundance: few; j_gene: TRBJ2-5; d_gene: TRBD2; CDR3nt: TGTGCCACCAGTGACCCCTCTAGCGGGTTTTTGCAAGAGACCCAGTACTTC; CDR3aa: CATSDPSSGFLQETQYF
v_gene: TRBV4-3; abundance: .; j_gene: TRBJ1-2; d_gene: .; CDR3nt: TGCGCCAGCAGCCAAGAAACAGGACATGGCTACACCTTC; CDR3aa: CASSQETGHGYTF
v_gene: TRBV20-1; abundance: .; j_gene: TRBJ2-3; d_gene: .; CDR3nt: TGCAGTGCGGAAAGGCGGGACTCCAGCACAGATACGCAGTATTTT; CDR3aa: CSAERRDSSTDTQYF
v_gene: TRBV19; abundance: .; j_gene: TRBJ2-2; d_gene: .; CDR3nt: TGTGCCAGTAGTATGGTAGGGCCCGGGGAGCTGTTTTTT; CDR3aa: CASSMVGPGELFF
v_gene: TRBV7-3; abundance: few; j_gene: TRBJ2-1; d_gene: TRBD2; CDR3nt: TGTGCCAGCAGCTACCGACCGACGGGAGGGCCATACAATGAGCAGTTCTTC; CDR3aa: CASSYRPTGGPYNEQFF
v_gene: TRBV18; abundance: .; j_gene: TRBJ1-2; d_gene: TRBD1; CDR3nt: TGTGCCAGCTCCTCATCCCGGACAGGGACACGGTATGGCTACACCTTC; CDR3aa: CASSSSRTGTRYGYTF
v_gene: TRBV24-1; abundance: few; j_gene: TRBJ2-2; d_gene: .; CDR3nt: TGTGCCACCAGCAACAGGGTTAACACCGGGGAGCTGTTTTTT; CDR3aa: CATSNRVNTGELFF
v_gene: TRBV7-9; abundance: .; j_gene: TRBJ2-7; d_gene: .; CDR3nt: TGTGCCTGGGGAGGAGGGGACTACGAGCAGTACTTC; CDR3aa: CAWGGGDYEQYF
v_gene: TRBV7-2; abundance: .; j_gene: TRBJ1-3; d_gene: TRBD1; CDR3nt: TGTGCCAGCAGTTTCTCCGGGGACAGCCTCTCCAGAAACACCATATATTTT; CDR3aa: CASSFSGDSLSRNTIYF
v_gene: TRBV4-3; abundance: .; j_gene: TRBJ1-6; d_gene: TRBD1; CDR3nt: TGCGCCAGCAGCCTAACAGGGGATTCTTCACCCCTCCACTTT; CDR3aa: CASSLTGDSSPLHF
v_gene: TRBV5-4; abundance: once; j_gene: TRBJ1-3; d_gene: .; CDR3nt: TGTGCCAGCAGCACAGATCCTGGAAACACCATATATTTT; CDR3aa: CASSTDPGNTIYF
v_gene: TRBV30; abundance: few; j_gene: TRBJ2-3; d_gene: .; CDR3nt: TGTGCCTGGAGGCCGACAGCCACAGATACGCAGTATTTT; CDR3aa: CAWRPTATDTQYF
v_gene: TRBV7-3; abundance: medium-sized; j_gene: TRBJ2-5; d_gene: TRBD2; CDR3nt: TGTGCCAGCAGCCGGTGGAGCGGGGGGTCGGGAGGGACCCAGTACTTC; CDR3aa: CASSRWSGGSGGTQYF
v_gene: TRBV2; abundance: few; j_gene: TRBJ2-7; d_gene: .; CDR3nt: TGTGCCAGCAGTGTGGGCTACGAGCAGTACTTC; CDR3aa: CASSVGYEQYF
v_gene: TRBV28; abundance: few; j_gene: TRBJ1-6; d_gene: TRBD1; CDR3nt: TGTGCCAGCAGTTTAGTAGCCGGGACAGGGTCTAATTCACCCCTCCACTTT; CDR3aa: CASSLVAGTGSNSPLHF
v_gene: TRBV7-2; abundance: .; j_gene: TRBJ2-3; d_gene: .; CDR3nt: TGTGCCAGCAGCTCGGGCCAGAGCGCAGATACGCAGTATTTT; CDR3aa: CASSSGQSADTQYF
v_gene: TRBV2; abundance: few; j_gene: TRBJ1-5; d_gene: .; CDR3nt: TGTGCCAGCAGTGTAGAAAAGCTAGAGCAGCCCCAGCATTTT; CDR3aa: CASSVEKLEQPQHF
v_gene: TRBV5-6; abundance: .; j_gene: TRBJ1-2; d_gene: TRBD1; CDR3nt: TGTGCCAGCAGCCCGAGGACAGGCTATGGCTACACCTTC; CDR3aa: CASSPRTGYGYTF
v_gene: TRBV24-1; abundance: few; j_gene: TRBJ2-1; d_gene: .; CDR3nt: TGTGCCACCAGTGGTGTCCCAGGGGATCCCTACAATGAGCAGTTCTTC; CDR3aa: CATSGVPGDPYNEQFF
v_gene: TRBV4-1; abundance: few; j_gene: TRBJ2-7; d_gene: TRBD2; CDR3nt: TGCGCCAGCAGCCAAGGCTCGGGGGGCTACGAGCAGTACTTC; CDR3aa: CASSQGSGGYEQYF
v_gene: TRBV19; abundance: few; j_gene: TRBJ1-5; d_gene: .; CDR3nt: TGTGCCAGTAGTACCTATAGTATGGGGCGCAGGGGAAGCAATCAGCCCCAGCATTTT; CDR3aa: CASSTYSMGRRGSNQPQHF
v_gene: TRBV2; abundance: medium-sized; j_gene: TRBJ1-5; d_gene: TRBD1; CDR3nt: TGTGCCAGCTCCCGGACCAACAGGGGACCCCAGCATTTT; CDR3aa: CASSRTNRGPQHF
v_gene: TRBV20-1; abundance: .; j_gene: TRBJ2-7; d_gene: TRBD2; CDR3nt: TGCAGTGCTAACGGGGGAGGGCCCGGTGAGCAGTACTTC; CDR3aa: CSANGGGPGEQYF
v_gene: TRBV20-1; abundance: .; j_gene: TRBJ2-1; d_gene: TRBD2; CDR3nt: TGCAGTGCGAAAGGACTAGCAAACTCCTACAATGAGCAGTTCTTC; CDR3aa: CSAKGLANSYNEQFF
v_gene: TRBV7-8; abundance: .; j_gene: TRBJ2-3; d_gene: TRBD2; CDR3nt: TGTGCCAGCAGCTTAGATTCGACCCGGGAGGGCCGGGGAGATACGCAGTATTTT; CDR3aa: CASSLDSTREGRGDTQYF
v_gene: TRBV7-9; abundance: few; j_gene: TRBJ2-6; d_gene: .; CDR3nt: TGTGCCTCCGGCCGCAACTCTGGGGCCAACGTCCTGACTTTC; CDR3aa: CASGRNSGANVLTF
v_gene: TRBV7-8; abundance: .; j_gene: TRBJ2-3; d_gene: TRBD1; CDR3nt: TGTGCCAGCAGCTCTAGGACAGGGGTTGCAGATACGCAGTATTTT; CDR3aa: CASSSRTGVADTQYF
v_gene: TRBV19; abundance: few; j_gene: TRBJ1-2; d_gene: .; CDR3nt: TGTGCCAGTAGTCCAAACAGGGTCGCACACTATGGCTACACCTTC; CDR3aa: CASSPNRVAHYGYTF
v_gene: TRBV5-1; abundance: .; j_gene: TRBJ1-1; d_gene: .; CDR3nt: TGCGCCAGCAGCTTGGTGGCGGGCACGGGGAACACTGAAGCTTTCTTT; CDR3aa: CASSLVAGTGNTEAFF
v_gene: TRBV11-2; abundance: .; j_gene: TRBJ1-1; d_gene: TRBD1; CDR3nt: TGTGCCAGCAGCCTACTCCCCGGGACAGGGGGCGTGAACACTGAAGCTTTCTTT; CDR3aa: CASSLLPGTGGVNTEAFF